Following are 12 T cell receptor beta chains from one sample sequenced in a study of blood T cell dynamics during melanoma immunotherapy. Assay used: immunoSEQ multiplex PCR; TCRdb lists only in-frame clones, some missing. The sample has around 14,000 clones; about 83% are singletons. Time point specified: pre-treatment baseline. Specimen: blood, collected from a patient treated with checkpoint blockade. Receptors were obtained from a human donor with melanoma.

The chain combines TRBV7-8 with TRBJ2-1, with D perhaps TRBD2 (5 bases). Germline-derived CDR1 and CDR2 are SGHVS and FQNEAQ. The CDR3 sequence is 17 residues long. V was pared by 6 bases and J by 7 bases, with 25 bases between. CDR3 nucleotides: TGTGCCAGCAGACAAACGAGGGCGGCGGGTCGCGGGAATGAGCAGTTCTTC. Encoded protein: CASRQTRAAGRGNEQFF.

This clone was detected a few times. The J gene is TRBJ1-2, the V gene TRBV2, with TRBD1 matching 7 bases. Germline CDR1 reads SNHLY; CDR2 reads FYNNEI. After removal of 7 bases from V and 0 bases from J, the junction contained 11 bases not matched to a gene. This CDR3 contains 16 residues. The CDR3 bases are TGTGCCAGCACGGGGGGGACAGAGAGAGCTAACTATGGCTACACCTTC. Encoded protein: CASTGGTERANYGYTF.

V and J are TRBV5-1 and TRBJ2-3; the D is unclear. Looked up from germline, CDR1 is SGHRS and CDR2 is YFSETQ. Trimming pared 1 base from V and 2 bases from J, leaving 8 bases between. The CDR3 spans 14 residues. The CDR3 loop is CASSLMANTDTQYF. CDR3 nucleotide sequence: TGCGCCAGCAGCTTGATGGCTAACACAGATACGCAGTATTTT.

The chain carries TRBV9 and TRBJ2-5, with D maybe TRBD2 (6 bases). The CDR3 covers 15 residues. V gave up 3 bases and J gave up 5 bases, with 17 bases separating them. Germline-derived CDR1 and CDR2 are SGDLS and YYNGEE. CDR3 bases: TGTGCCAGCAGCGCTCCCGGCGGGGTGGCCGAGACCCAGTACTTC. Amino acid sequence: CASSAPGGVAETQYF.

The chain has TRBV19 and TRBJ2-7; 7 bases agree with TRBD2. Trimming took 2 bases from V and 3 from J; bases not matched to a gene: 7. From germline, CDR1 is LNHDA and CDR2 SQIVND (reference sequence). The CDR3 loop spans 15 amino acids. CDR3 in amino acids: CASSILAGESYEQYF. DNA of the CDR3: TGTGCCAGTAGTATATTGGCGGGGGAAAGCTACGAGCAGTACTTC.

The CDR3 reads CAISAMGGASGGYTF. CDR3 nucleotides: TGTGCCATCAGTGCCATGGGGGGGGCGTCAGGTGGCTACACCTTC. This chain joins TRBV10-3 and TRBJ1-2, with D tentatively TRBD1 (6 bases). Trimming pared 4 bases from V and 7 bases from J, leaving 19 bases between. This CDR3 comprises 15 residues. Germline lookup yields CDR1 ENHRY and CDR2 SYGVKD.

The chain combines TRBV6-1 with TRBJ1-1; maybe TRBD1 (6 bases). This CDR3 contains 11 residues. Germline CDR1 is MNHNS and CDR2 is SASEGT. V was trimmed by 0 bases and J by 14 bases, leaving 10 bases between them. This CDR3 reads CASSEATDRFF. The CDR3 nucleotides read TGTGCCAGCAGTGAAGCGACCGACAGGTTCTTT.

The CDR3 DNA follows: TGTGCCAGCAGTTTAACAGGGGGAGGCTCACCCCTCCACTTT. Its protein is CASSLTGGGSPLHF. This chain joins TRBV28 and TRBJ1-6, with 8 bases matching TRBD1. Germline CDR1 MDHEN, CDR2 SYDVKM. The trim removed 2 bases at V and 10 bases at J, leaving 4 bases unmatched. The CDR3 covers 14 residues.

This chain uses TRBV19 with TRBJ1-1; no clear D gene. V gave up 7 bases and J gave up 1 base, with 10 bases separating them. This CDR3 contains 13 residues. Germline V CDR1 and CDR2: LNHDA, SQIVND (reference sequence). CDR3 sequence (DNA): TGTGCCAGTAACCCGGGCCCGAACACTGAAGCTTTCTTT. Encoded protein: CASNPGPNTEAFF.

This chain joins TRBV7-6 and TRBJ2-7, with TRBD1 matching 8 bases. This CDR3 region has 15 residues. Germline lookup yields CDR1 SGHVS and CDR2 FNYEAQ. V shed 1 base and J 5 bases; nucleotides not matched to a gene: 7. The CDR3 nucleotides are TGTGCCAGCAGCTTAGACAGTCAGGGGGCAAACGAGCAGTACTTC. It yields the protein CASSLDSQGANEQYF.

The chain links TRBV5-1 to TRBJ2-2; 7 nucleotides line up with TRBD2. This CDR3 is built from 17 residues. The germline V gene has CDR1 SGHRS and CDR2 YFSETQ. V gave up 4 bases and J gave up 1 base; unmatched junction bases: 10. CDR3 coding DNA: TGCGCCAGCAGCCCCCGACTAGCACGTAGGAACACCGGGGAGCTGTTTTTT. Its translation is CASSPRLARRNTGELFF.

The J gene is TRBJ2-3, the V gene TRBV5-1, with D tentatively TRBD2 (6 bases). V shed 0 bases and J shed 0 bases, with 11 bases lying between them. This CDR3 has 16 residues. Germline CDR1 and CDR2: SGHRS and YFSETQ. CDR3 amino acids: CASSLDARGSTDTQYF. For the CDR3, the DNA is TGCGCCAGCAGCTTGGATGCGCGGGGCAGCACAGATACGCAGTATTTT.